This passage covers 30 T cell receptor beta chains from one sample sequenced in a study of T cell repertoires in cytomegalovirus infection. TCRdb independently ran MiXCR on the reads; one entry per CDR3 protein. The data contain a few hundred thousand distinct CDR3 sequences, approximately 14% of them singletons. Sequenced: PBMCs. The receptor source for this set is a human donor in good health (CMV status not recorded). Some clones in this sample may be carry-over from other donors' samples.

This clonotype was seen a handful of times. The V call is TRBV6-1, the J call TRBJ2-1; D is ambiguous. The CDR3 totals 11 residues. Between the trimmed V and J ends, which lost 6 bases and 7 bases, there was a span of 7 bases. The germline V gene encodes CDR1 MNHNS and CDR2 SASEGT. The CDR3 spells CASSHGNEQFF. CDR3 DNA: TGTGCCAGCAGCCATGGGAATGAGCAGTTCTTC.

This chain links TRBV18 with TRBJ2-7; 7 bases are a match to TRBD1. Germline V lookup: CDR1 KGHSH, CDR2 LQKENI. The CDR3 consists of 15 residues. The V gene end was trimmed by 3 bases and the J gene end by 1 base; junction bases not matched to a gene: 6. CDR3 nucleotide sequence: TGTGCCAGCTCACCTTTAGACAGGGTATCCTACGAGCAGTACTTC. Residues: CASSPLDRVSYEQYF. The full variable domain, its missing parts supplied by reference TRBV18 and TRBJ2-7, is NAGVMQNPRHLVRRRGQEARLRCSPMKGHSHVYWYRQLPEEGLKFMVYLQKENIIDESGMPKERFSAEFPKEGPSILRIQQVVRGDSAAYFCASSPLDRVSYEQYFGPGTRLTVT.

The chain joins TRBV27 to TRBJ1-1; D possibly corresponds to TRBD1 (5 bases). Trimming removed 6 bases at V and 11 bases at J, with 19 bases between. Germline assignment: CDR1 MNHEY and CDR2 SMNVEV (reference sequence). The CDR3 has 13 amino acids. The CDR3 sequence: CASRETGAQFAFF. The CDR3 DNA follows: TGTGCCAGCAGAGAAACCGGGGCCCAATTCGCTTTCTTT.

For this clonotype: Given a much more abundant clone one base away, this may be a read error. The V gene is TRBV20-1, the J gene TRBJ2-1; 10 bases line up with TRBD2. Germline V gene sequence: CDR1 DFQATT, CDR2 SNEGSKA (reference sequence). This CDR3 contains 15 residues. CDR3 loop: CSAPSGSQDYNEQIF. DNA for the CDR3: TGCAGTGCCCCTAGCGGGAGCCAGGACTACAATGAGCAGATCTTC.

This clonotype was observed at least ten times. One end of the junction varies from germline; a read error may be responsible. The gene calls are TRBV20-1 and TRBJ2-7; D call uncertain. This CDR3 contains 14 residues. CDR1 is DFQATT and CDR2 is SNEGSKA in the germline V gene (reference sequence). The CDR3 protein is CSASGFGGSSEQYF. The CDR3 DNA reads TGCAGTGCCTCAGGTTTCGGCGGTTCCTCCGAGCAGTACTTC.

This chain joins TRBV5-3 and TRBJ2-7; D may match TRBD1 or TRBD2 (5 bases each). TRBV5-3 is assigned to the ORF class and has an uncertain function. The V end lost 8 bases, the J end lost 4 bases, and 16 bases lay between the germline ends. The CDR3 is made up of 13 amino acids. The CDR3: CASSPGLEYEQYF. The CDR3 nucleotides are TGTGCCAGCAGCCCGGGGCTTGAATACGAGCAGTACTTC.

This chain links TRBV15 with TRBJ1-2; D is possibly TRBD1 (6 bases). The germline V gene encodes CDR1 LNHNV and CDR2 YYDKDF (reference sequence). Trimming took 0 bases from V and 6 from J, leaving 20 bases between them. This CDR3 has 17 amino acids. The chain's CDR3 is CATSRDRGQLENDGYTF. The CDR3 DNA follows: TGTGCCACCAGCAGAGATCGGGGGCAGTTAGAAAATGATGGCTACACCTTC.

The chain couples TRBV18 to TRBJ1-3; the D is unclear. Per the germline V gene, CDR1 is KGHSH and CDR2 is LQKENI. The CDR3 has 16 amino acids. With 1 base removed from V and 0 bases from J, the gap between germline ends came to 10 bases. CDR3 loop: CASSPLSRSSGNTIYF. DNA of the CDR3: TGTGCCAGCTCACCACTATCCCGATCCTCTGGAAACACCATATATTTT.

The table lists this clonotype with many counts. V gene TRBV28 combines with J gene TRBJ1-1; no definite D call. The V end was cut by 7 bases, the J end by 2 bases, with 5 bases between. Germline V gene lookup returns CDR1 MDHEN and CDR2 SYDVKM. There are 11 residues in the CDR3. This chain's CDR3 is CASIGNTEAFF. The DNA for the CDR3 is TGTGCCAGCATAGGAAACACTGAAGCTTTCTTT.

This clonotype came up many times. V and J are TRBV28 and TRBJ2-5; TRBD1 is a possible D gene (8 bases). With 6 bases removed from V and 4 bases from J, the gap between germline ends came to 18 bases. The CDR3 loop spans 15 amino acids. Germline CDR1 and CDR2: MDHEN and SYDVKM. The CDR3 nucleotides are TGTGCCAGCAGCCGAGTAACAGGGGGGGCAGAGACCCAGTACTTC. It is translated as CASSRVTGGAETQYF.

The chain recombines TRBV20-1 with TRBJ2-1; 9 bases are a match to TRBD2. J lost 5 bases, V lost 6 bases, and 8 bases had no gene match. The CDR3 covers 14 residues. The germline CDR1 and CDR2 sequences are DFQATT and SNEGSKA (reference sequence). Written as DNA, the CDR3 is TGCAGTGCCCAAGCGGGGGGCCAGGACAATGAGCAGTTCTTC. The encoded protein is CSAQAGGQDNEQFF.

In its sample, this clonotype was seen a few times. The chain is built from TRBV29-1 and TRBJ1-4, with a weak D call TRBD1 (5 bases). Deletions cut 2 bases from V and 5 bases from J, with 12 bases between. Germline V gene lookup returns CDR1 SQVTM and CDR2 ANQGSEA. The CDR3 spans 14 residues. This CDR3 is CSVEIPRTNEKLFF. The CDR3 DNA is TGCAGCGTTGAAATTCCCCGGACAAATGAAAAACTGTTTTTT.

There are a few counts of this clonotype. The chain combines TRBV29-1 with TRBJ2-1; 7 bases fit TRBD2. The CDR3 runs to 16 residues. The germline V gene encodes CDR1 SQVTM and CDR2 ANQGSEA. J gave up 4 bases and V 2 bases, and 11 bases lay outside the gene matches. The CDR3 region is CSVEPTAGSGYNEQFF. The CDR3 coding sequence is TGCAGCGTTGAACCCACAGCGGGATCCGGGTACAATGAGCAGTTCTTC.

The rearrangement links TRBV19 to TRBJ1-5, with D possibly matching TRBD1 (5 bases). Per the germline V gene, CDR1 is LNHDA and CDR2 is SQIVND (reference sequence). Trimming removed 11 bases from V and 1 base from J, with 18 bases in between. The CDR3 has 15 residues. CDR3 sequence: CAGGGDGASNQPQHF. The CDR3, as DNA: TGTGCCGGCGGAGGGGACGGGGCGAGCAATCAGCCCCAGCATTTT. Variable domain in full (rest from reference TRBV19 and TRBJ1-5): DGGITQSPKYLFRKEGQNVTLSCEQNLNHDAMYWYRQDPGQGLRLIYYSQIVNDFQKGDIAEGYSVSREKKESFPLTVTSAQKNPTAFYLCAGGGDGASNQPQHFGDGTRLSIL.

This clonotype was observed a few times. V gene TRBV25-1 combines with J gene TRBJ2-1; 7 bases map to TRBD1. The CDR3 has 15 amino acids. CDR1 and CDR2 from the germline V gene are MGHDK and SYGVNS. V lost 4 bases and J lost 7; bases outside the gene matches: 10. The CDR3 is CASSAAAGGWNEQFF. For the CDR3, the DNA is TGTGCCAGCAGTGCTGCGGCAGGGGGTTGGAATGAGCAGTTCTTC.

This clonotype turned up a few times. The CDR3 region has the DNA TGTGCCACCAGCAGCGGACCTCCGGGACTAGCCTCCGGGGAGCTGTTTTTT. Amino acid sequence: CATSSGPPGLASGELFF. This chain connects TRBV15 to TRBJ2-2, with 9 bases that match TRBD2. J was trimmed by 6 bases and V by 3 bases; bases with no gene match: 11. The length of the CDR3 is 17 residues. Per germline, CDR1 LNHNV and CDR2 YYDKDF (reference sequence).

This chain joins TRBV24-1 and TRBJ2-1; D possibly corresponds to TRBD2 (6 bases). The CDR3 has 16 amino acids. Trimming stripped 3 bases from V and 8 bases from J, with 19 bases between. The germline gives CDR1 KGHDR, CDR2 SFDVKD. The CDR3 nucleotides are TGTGCCACCAGTGATCCGGGACTCCCTCGCGGCTATGAGCAGTTCTTC. Residues: CATSDPGLPRGYEQFF.

With respect to this clonotype: This CDR3 is missing its conserved last phenylalanine or tryptophan, likely due to a read error. The chain uses TRBV5-6 and TRBJ1-5; D not resolved. CDR1 is SGHDT, CDR2 YYEEEE, per germline. The CDR3 length is 14 residues. The V and J ends lost 4 bases and 4 bases respectively, with 12 bases between them. The CDR3 here is CASSQYQVNQPQHV. CDR3 coding DNA: TGTGCCAGCAGCCAGTACCAGGTAAATCAGCCCCAGCATGTT.

The table lists this clonotype with many counts. The chain couples TRBV6-8 to TRBJ1-4, with 9 bases identical to TRBD1. Germline V gene data show CDR1 as MNHGY and CDR2 as SAAAGT. The CDR3 runs 17 residues. Trimming at V came to 5 bases and at J to 8 bases, leaving 15 bases not matched to a gene. CDR3 sequence (DNA): TGTGCCAGCAGTCCCAGGGACAGGGCGAAACCGGGCGAAAAACTGTTTTTT. This encodes CASSPRDRAKPGEKLFF.

In this sample, this clonotype turned up a few times. The CDR3 DNA reads TGTGCCAGTAGTATGTATTTGGGTCAGGGAAATTCACCCCTCCACTTT. It codes for CASSMYLGQGNSPLHF. The V call is TRBV19, the J call TRBJ1-6, with D possibly being TRBD1 (5 bases). The CDR3 length is 16 residues. Deletions cut 3 bases from V and 7 bases from J, with 16 bases between. Germline CDR1 is LNHDA and CDR2 is SQIVND (reference sequence).

This clonotype was recorded at least ten times. The chain recombines TRBV7-9 with TRBJ1-2, with TRBD1 matching 10 bases. The CDR3 totals 15 residues. J gave up 2 bases and V 4 bases, and 4 bases lay outside the gene matches. The germline gives CDR1 SEHNR, CDR2 FQNEAQ (reference sequence). Here the CDR3 reads CASSSGTGENYGYTF. The CDR3 DNA reads as TGTGCCAGCAGCTCTGGGACAGGGGAGAACTATGGCTACACCTTC.

This clonotype showed up just a few times. The chain recombines TRBV6-4 with TRBJ2-2; D is unresolved. The length of the CDR3 is 12 residues. V shed 3 bases and J shed 4 bases, with 3 bases lying between them. Looked up from germline, CDR1 is MRHNA and CDR2 is SNTAGT. The CDR3 sequence is CASSESTGELFF. The CDR3, as DNA: TGTGCCAGCAGTGAAAGCACCGGGGAGCTGTTTTTT.

This chain joins TRBV3-1 and TRBJ2-7; D remains unclear. Germline V gene data show CDR1 as LGHDT and CDR2 as YNNKEL (reference sequence). This CDR3 contains 12 residues. The ends were cut back, 0 bases at V and 6 bases at J, with 6 bases in the middle. In nucleotides, the CDR3 is TGTGCCAGCAGCCAAGAAAAGGGCGAGCAGTACTTC. It codes for CASSQEKGEQYF.

This clonotype was detected many times. The chain uses TRBV6-1 and TRBJ2-3; 11 nucleotides align to TRBD1. Germline CDR1 reads MNHNS; CDR2 reads SASEGT. The length of the CDR3 is 14 residues. The junction had 3 bases not matched to a gene; V was cut back by 6 bases and J by 4 bases. This CDR3 is CASRRGQGADTQYF. DNA of the CDR3: TGTGCCAGCAGGAGGGGACAGGGGGCAGATACGCAGTATTTT.

The J gene is TRBJ2-5, the V gene TRBV14; D remains unclear. CDR1 and CDR2 from the germline V gene are SGHDN and FVKESK. Trimming took off 6 bases at V and 0 bases at J, with 20 bases between the two ends. This CDR3 comprises 17 residues. CDR3 region: CASSKGMGSEYQETQYF. The DNA of the CDR3 is TGTGCCAGCAGTAAAGGGATGGGCAGCGAGTACCAAGAGACCCAGTACTTC.

In this sample, this clonotype turned up once. The chain joins TRBV10-3 to TRBJ2-3, with TRBD2 matching over 8 bases. The length of the CDR3 is 15 residues. From germline, CDR1 is ENHRY and CDR2 SYGVKD. Trimming cost V 2 bases and J 3 bases; bases outside gene matches: 4. DNA for the CDR3: TGTGCCATCAGTGAGCTTGGCGGGGGGACAGATACGCAGTATTTT. Translation: CAISELGGGTDTQYF.

This clonotype has a handful of counts. J is TRBJ2-5 and V is TRBV29-1; D is ambiguous. This CDR3 region has 11 residues. Looked up from germline, CDR1 is SQVTM and CDR2 is ANQGSEA. Trimming stripped 2 bases from V and 5 bases from J, with 6 bases between. Here the CDR3 reads CSVEKKETQYF. The CDR3 DNA is TGCAGCGTTGAAAAGAAGGAGACCCAGTACTTC.

This clonotype has a count of ten or more. The chain has TRBV7-9 and TRBJ2-5; D is unclear. The V end was cut by 1 base, the J end by 1 base, with 13 bases between. CDR3 length equals 16 residues. Germline V gives CDR1 SEHNR, CDR2 FQNEAQ (reference sequence). The CDR3, as DNA: TGTGCCAGCAGCTTAGATCTCGAGGTGGTCCAAGAGACCCAGTACTTC. Amino acid sequence: CASSLDLEVVQETQYF.

The rearrangement links TRBV29-1 to TRBJ2-7, with D possibly TRBD2 on 6 matching bases. The CDR3 totals 13 residues. Germline CDR1 is SQVTM and CDR2 is ANQGSEA. V lost 6 bases and J 3 bases, leaving 15 bases between the germline ends. CDR3 in amino acids: CSVGGAGYYEQYF. For the CDR3, the DNA is TGCAGCGTCGGCGGGGCAGGTTACTACGAGCAGTACTTC.

In this sample, this clonotype turned up a few times. The V gene is TRBV29-1, the J gene TRBJ1-5; D ambiguous. The germline V gene has CDR1 SQVTM and CDR2 ANQGSEA. Trimming took 6 bases from V and 2 from J, leaving 17 bases between them. The CDR3 runs to 15 residues. CDR3 amino acids: CSVSLGVSGNQPQHF. The CDR3 region has the DNA TGCAGCGTGTCACTTGGGGTATCGGGCAATCAGCCCCAGCATTTT. Together with reference TRBV29-1 and TRBJ1-5, the CDR3 gives the full variable domain: SAVISQKPSRDICQRGTSLTIQCQVDSQVTMMFWYRQQPGQSLTLIATANQGSEATYESGFVIDKFPISRPNLTFSTLTVSNMSPEDSSIYLCSVSLGVSGNQPQHFGDGTRLSIL.